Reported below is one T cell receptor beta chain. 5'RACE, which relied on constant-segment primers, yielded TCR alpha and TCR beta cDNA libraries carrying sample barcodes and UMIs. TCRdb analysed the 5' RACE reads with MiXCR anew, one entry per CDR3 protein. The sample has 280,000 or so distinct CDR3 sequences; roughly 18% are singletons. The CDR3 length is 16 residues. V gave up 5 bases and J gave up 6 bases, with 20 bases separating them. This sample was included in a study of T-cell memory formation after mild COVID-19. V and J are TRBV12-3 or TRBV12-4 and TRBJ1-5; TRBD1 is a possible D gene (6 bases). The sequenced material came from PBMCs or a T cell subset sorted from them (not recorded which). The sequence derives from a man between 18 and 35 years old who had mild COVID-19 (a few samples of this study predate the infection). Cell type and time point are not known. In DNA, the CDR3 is TGTGCCAGCAGTCGCCCCACAGGGTTCGGGAGTCAGCCCCAGCATTTT. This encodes CASSRPTGFGSQPQHF.